The clone carrying this T cell receptor (beta chain) was observed a few times. Regions amplified from RNA transcripts were the TCR beta CDR3 regions. The HTBI primer set served for first-round RT-PCR of the TCR CDR3. MiXCR was run by TCRdb on the multiplex PCR reads, yielding one entry per CDR3 protein. The repertoire holds around 760,000 distinct CDR3 sequences, with over 35% as singletons. The data are from a study of T cells in Graves' hyperthyroidism and ophthalmopathy. The TCR was taken from a woman between 40 and 50 years old with Graves' hyperthyroidism. The sample was blood.

Here the CDR3 DNA reads TGTGCCAGCAGCCCCGGGGACTATTCCTCCTACGAGCAGTACTTC. Translating it yields CASSPGDYSSYEQYF. This chain uses TRBV28 with TRBJ2-7; 7 nucleotides match TRBD2. The CDR3 loop spans 15 amino acids. The J segment lost 0 bases and the V segment lost 6 bases, leaving 8 bases of the junction unmatched. Germline values: CDR1 MDHEN, CDR2 SYDVKM.